Sequencing of this T cell receptor beta chain was carried out in a study of T-cell memory formation after mild COVID-19. As for the study in general: Each donor largely had its own TCR clusters.

This clonotype was counted between two and nine times. Its specificity is unknown. Findings of the study overall: Those CD4+ clones that contracted were mainly in CM and EM (CD8+ ones in EMRA). Second-wave clones peaking on day 37 lacked confirmed SARS-CoV-2 specificity.

After 5'RACE with constant-segment primers, TCR alpha and TCR beta cDNA libraries carrying sample barcodes and UMIs were obtained. TCRdb passed the 5' RACE reads through MiXCR, listing each CDR3 protein once. The sample holds about 470,000 distinct CDR3 sequences, 25% seen once. The receptor was isolated from an adult woman who had mild COVID-19 (a few samples of this study predate the infection). Cell type and time point are not known. The sequenced sample was PBMCs or a T cell subset sorted from them (not recorded which).

CDR3 nucleotide sequence: TGCAGTGCTAGAGCCTTGGGGATGAATGAAAAACTGTTTTTT. Residues: CSARALGMNEKLFF. The V call is TRBV20-1, the J call TRBJ1-4; unclear D gene. V gave up 1 base and J gave up 5 bases, with 11 bases separating them. This CDR3 spans 14 amino acids. From germline, CDR1 is DFQATT and CDR2 SNEGSKA (reference sequence).